This entry lists 29 T cell receptor beta chains sequenced from one sample in a study of T cells in Graves' hyperthyroidism and ophthalmopathy. RNA transcripts served as the template for amplifying TCR beta CDR3 regions. The TCR CDR3 first-round RT-PCR relied on the HTBI primer set. TCRdb re-called the multiplex PCR reads through MiXCR, storing one row per CDR3 protein. The repertoire holds a few hundred thousand distinct CDR3 sequences, with approximately 15% as singletons. The sequencing input was blood. These receptors all come from a woman aged 25-40 years with Graves' hyperthyroidism.

This clonotype was counted many times. DNA for the CDR3: TGTGCCAGCAGCTCTTCCGGCAGGGGCAATGGAAACACCATATATTTT. This gives the protein CASSSSGRGNGNTIYF. The chain recombines TRBV7-2 with TRBJ1-3; perhaps TRBD1 as D (6 bases). In germline, CDR1 is SGHTA, CDR2 FQGNSA. There are 16 residues in the CDR3. The V gene lost 4 bases and the J gene lost 3 bases, with 16 bases spanning the gap.

This clonotype was seen repeatedly, ten times or more. The chain recombines TRBV2 with TRBJ2-1, with TRBD2 identical over 7 bases. Germline trimming cut 7 bases from V and 6 bases from J; bases unmatched to any gene: 12. Germline V CDR1 and CDR2: SNHLY, FYNNEI. This CDR3 is 15 amino acids long. The CDR3 DNA reads as TGTGCCAGCACTCAGAAGCGGGGCGGGCTCAATGAGCAGTTCTTC. This codes for CASTQKRGGLNEQFF.

This clonotype was seen a handful of times. In DNA form, the CDR3 reads TGCGCCAGCAGCTTGGCTGGCGGGAGTGCCTCTGGGGCCAACGTCCTGACTTTC. Its translation is CASSLAGGSASGANVLTF. V and J are TRBV5-1 and TRBJ2-6, with 7 bases identical to TRBD2. The germline gives CDR1 SGHRS, CDR2 YFSETQ. The CDR3 is 18 amino acids. With V trimmed by 0 bases and J by 0 bases, 6 bases remained unmatched.

The chain joins TRBV5-1 to TRBJ2-1, with 11 bases that match TRBD2. The CDR3 covers 15 residues. V lost 7 bases to trimming and J lost 5 bases; unmatched junction nucleotides: 8. The germline V gene encodes CDR1 SGHRS and CDR2 YFSETQ. The CDR3 region is CASRRLAGGNNEQFF. The CDR3 bases are TGCGCCAGCCGACGGCTAGCGGGAGGCAACAATGAGCAGTTCTTC.

This clonotype was seen ten or more times. This rearrangement joins TRBV15 to TRBJ2-7; 7 bases align to TRBD1. J was trimmed by 5 bases and V by 3 bases; bases with no gene match: 4. The CDR3 loop spans 13 amino acids. Per germline, CDR1 LNHNV and CDR2 YYDKDF (reference sequence). The CDR3 here is CATSSYRGHEQYF. The CDR3 coding sequence is TGTGCCACCAGCAGCTACAGGGGCCACGAGCAGTACTTC.

At least ten counts were recorded for this clonotype. The chain is built from TRBV6-1 and TRBJ2-1; no clear D gene. The CDR3 contains 15 residues. The V end lost 3 bases, the J end lost 6 bases, and 15 bases lay between the germline ends. Germline V gene sequence: CDR1 MNHNS, CDR2 SASEGT. CDR3 sequence: CASSDFSTLGNEQFF. DNA for the CDR3: TGTGCCAGCAGTGATTTCTCCACCCTGGGCAATGAGCAGTTCTTC.

This clonotype was observed many times. The chain carries TRBV5-1 and TRBJ2-7, with D possibly TRBD1 on 6 matching bases. Trimming removed 5 bases at V and 0 bases at J, with 12 bases between. This CDR3 comprises 14 residues. Germline lookup yields CDR1 SGHRS and CDR2 YFSETQ. CDR3 protein: CASSGGRSSYEQYF. The CDR3 DNA follows: TGCGCCAGCAGTGGGGGCCGCAGCTCCTACGAGCAGTACTTC.

There are many counts of this clonotype. The chain links TRBV11-2 to TRBJ1-2; D is undetermined. Germline V CDR1 and CDR2: SGHAT, FQNNGV. The CDR3 is 13 amino acids. The V gene lost 2 bases and the J gene lost 5 bases, with 9 bases spanning the gap. The CDR3 sequence: CASSLTGEYGYTF. CDR3 DNA: TGTGCCAGCAGCTTAACTGGAGAGTATGGCTACACCTTC.

There are many counts of this clonotype. J is TRBJ1-3 and V is TRBV20-1; possibly TRBD1 for D (5 bases). Germline V lookup: CDR1 DFQATT, CDR2 SNEGSKA (reference sequence). This CDR3 comprises 14 residues. V lost 4 bases to trimming and J lost 2 bases, with 12 bases between them. The CDR3 bases are TGCAGTGCTATCAGGGACTTGGCTGGAAACACCATATATTTT. Translating gives CSAIRDLAGNTIYF.

This clonotype was recorded a few times. The V gene is TRBV12-3 or TRBV12-4, the J gene TRBJ2-5; the D gene is possibly TRBD2 (5 bases). Trimming left V 5 bases short and J 5 bases short, with 15 bases between. The CDR3 contains 14 residues. The CDR3 DNA reads TGTGCCAGCAGTCCATCCCCCGGGGAGGAGACCCAGTACTTC. Amino acid sequence: CASSPSPGEETQYF.

The chain recombines TRBV20-1 with TRBJ1-2; D is unclear. V dropped 2 bases and J dropped 5 bases, with 12 bases sitting between them. The germline V gene encodes CDR1 DFQATT and CDR2 SNEGSKA (reference sequence). The CDR3 length is 13 residues. The CDR3 DNA follows: TGCAGTGCTAGAATCGCCAGGAGTTATGGCTACACCTTC. Translating it yields CSARIARSYGYTF.

This clonotype was counted many times. The CDR3 sequence: CSARVQSGTEAFF. CDR3 coding DNA: TGCAGTGCTAGAGTTCAGAGCGGAACTGAAGCTTTCTTT. The chain links TRBV20-1 to TRBJ1-1; no definite D call. Germline V gene lookup returns CDR1 DFQATT and CDR2 SNEGSKA (reference sequence). V gave up 1 base and J gave up 5 bases, with 11 bases separating them. This CDR3 is built from 13 residues.

The chain couples TRBV20-1 to TRBJ2-7; D is perhaps TRBD2 (5 bases). This CDR3 has 16 amino acids. Looked up from germline, CDR1 is DFQATT and CDR2 is SNEGSKA (reference sequence). Trimming left V 4 bases short and J 4 bases short, with 23 bases between. In nucleotides, the CDR3 is TGCAGTGCTAAGGAACCCTCTAGAGGGAGATCATACGAGCAGTACTTC. Protein sequence: CSAKEPSRGRSYEQYF.

This clonotype showed up many times. The chain combines TRBV2 with TRBJ2-3; 9 bases are shared with TRBD1. V was pared by 2 bases and J by 3 bases, with 3 bases of the junction left unmatched. Germline values: CDR1 SNHLY, CDR2 FYNNEI. This CDR3 spans 15 amino acids. CDR3 loop: CASSEYGQGTDTQYF. CDR3 sequence (DNA): TGTGCCAGCAGTGAATACGGACAGGGGACAGATACGCAGTATTTT. Full variable domain (outside the CDR3, taken from reference TRBV2 and TRBJ2-3): EPEVTQTPSHQVTQMGQEVILRCVPISNHLYFYWYRQILGQKVEFLVSFYNNEISEKSEIFDDQFSVERPDGSNFTLKIRSTKLEDSAMYFCASSEYGQGTDTQYFGPGTRLTVL.

The chain joins TRBV10-3 to TRBJ2-3, with D tentatively TRBD2 (5 bases). This CDR3 is 14 amino acids long. V was pared by 6 bases and J by 3 bases, with 13 bases between. Germline V CDR1 and CDR2: ENHRY, SYGVKD. The CDR3 DNA sequence: TGTGCCATCAGACCCGGGGAAGAAACAGATACGCAGTATTTT. This encodes CAIRPGEETDTQYF.

This clonotype was seen at least ten times. The chain uses TRBV9 and TRBJ2-3, with D perhaps TRBD1 (6 bases). Germline loops: CDR1 SGDLS, CDR2 YYNGEE. Deletions cut 0 bases from V and 6 bases from J, with 38 bases between. The length of the CDR3 is 23 residues. CDR3 loop: CASSVEGGFAGRFWGPNADTQYF. The CDR3 region has the DNA TGTGCCAGCAGCGTAGAGGGTGGTTTCGCAGGGCGGTTTTGGGGGCCGAATGCGGATACGCAGTATTTT.

This clonotype was seen at least ten times. V and J are TRBV6-2 or TRBV6-3 and TRBJ2-7, with D possibly TRBD2 on 6 matching bases. Per germline, CDR1 MNHEY and CDR2 SVGEGT. The CDR3 runs 14 residues. Between the trimmed V and J ends, which lost 6 bases and 7 bases, there was a span of 19 bases. CDR3 in amino acids: CASRIRLEAREQYF. CDR3 bases: TGTGCCAGCAGAATCCGACTAGAGGCAAGGGAGCAGTACTTC.

This clonotype occurred many times. The chain recombines TRBV27 with TRBJ2-7; D is perhaps TRBD2 (5 bases). Trimming took 5 bases from V and 6 from J, leaving 20 bases between them. This CDR3 is 15 amino acids long. From germline, CDR1 is MNHEY and CDR2 SMNVEV (reference sequence). Written as DNA, the CDR3 is TGTGCCAGCAGTCCGAGCGGTGTCGGCCGCTCCGAGCAGTACTTC. It encodes CASSPSGVGRSEQYF.

With respect to this clonotype: Likely a read error: the CDR3 ends without its conserved phenylalanine or tryptophan. The chain carries TRBV2 and TRBJ2-2; TRBD2 might be the D (6 bases). This CDR3 region has 16 residues. Trimming took off 2 bases at V and 13 bases at J, with 23 bases between the two ends. Germline loops: CDR1 SNHLY, CDR2 FYNNEI. The CDR3 nucleotides read TGTGCCAGCAGTGAAAGGGGCGGGGCAGGGCCAAGAGCGCTGTTTCTT. It translates to CASSERGGAGPRALFL.

This chain joins TRBV10-3 and TRBJ1-5; 7 nucleotides match TRBD1. Germline V gives CDR1 ENHRY, CDR2 SYGVKD. Losses at the gene ends were 3 bases for V and 6 bases for J; bases not matched to a gene: 5. The CDR3 extends over 14 amino acids. The CDR3 reads CAISDIAGGQPQHF. CDR3 DNA: TGTGCCATCAGTGACATCGCAGGGGGTCAGCCCCAGCATTTT.

In its sample, this clonotype was seen many times. The rearrangement uses TRBV9 and TRBJ2-2, with a weak D call TRBD2 (5 bases). The germline V gene encodes CDR1 SGDLS and CDR2 YYNGEE. Deletions cut 7 bases from V and 4 bases from J, with 11 bases between. CDR3 length: 13 residues. As DNA, the CDR3 is TGTGCCAGCGTCCGCGGGCCCACCGGGGAGCTGTTTTTT. It codes for CASVRGPTGELFF.

This clonotype was seen repeatedly, ten times or more. The chain carries TRBV6-1 and TRBJ2-7; D possibly corresponds to TRBD1 (5 bases). This CDR3 region has 14 residues. Germline CDR1 MNHNS, CDR2 SASEGT. Deletions cut 2 bases from V and 1 base from J, with 9 bases between. CDR3 sequence: CASSEWQGSYEQYF. Written as DNA, the CDR3 is TGTGCCAGCAGTGAATGGCAGGGATCCTACGAGCAGTACTTC.

This clonotype was observed a few times. The J gene is TRBJ1-1, the V gene TRBV7-6; D perhaps matches TRBD1 (5 bases). Trimming stripped 3 bases from V and 3 bases from J, with 11 bases between. CDR1 is SGHVS, CDR2 FNYEAQ, per germline. The CDR3 runs 14 residues. The CDR3 nucleotides read TGTGCCAGCAGCTTCGATGACAGCTACACTGAAGCTTTCTTT. The encoded protein is CASSFDDSYTEAFF.

This clonotype was recorded at least ten times. This chain joins TRBV12-3 or TRBV12-4 and TRBJ2-1; D is unresolved. V was cut by 6 bases and J by 0 bases, with 12 bases left in between. The CDR3 has 15 amino acids. CDR3 region: CASRGSFSSYNEQFF. In nucleotides, the CDR3 is TGTGCCAGCAGGGGGTCCTTTTCCTCCTACAATGAGCAGTTCTTC.

The CDR3, as DNA: TGCGCCAGCAGTGAGAGGCCGGGGGACGAGCAGTACTTC. Protein product: CASSERPGDEQYF. The chain joins TRBV10-1 to TRBJ2-7; perhaps TRBD2 as D (6 bases). CDR1 and CDR2 (germline): WNHNN, SYGVQD (reference sequence). V lost 2 bases and J 5 bases, leaving 10 bases between the germline ends. CDR3 length: 13 amino acids.

This clonotype was observed at least ten times. The chain carries TRBV6-2 or TRBV6-3 and TRBJ2-1; D is possibly TRBD1 (6 bases). Trimming removed 6 bases from V and 4 bases from J, with 19 bases in between. CDR1 is MNHEY, CDR2 SVGEGT, per germline. The CDR3 is 16 residues long. CDR3 in DNA: TGTGCCAGCAGACGACCCAGCTGGGGACAATACAATGAGCAGTTCTTC. It specifies CASRRPSWGQYNEQFF.

This clonotype was detected a few times. The V call is TRBV7-9, the J call TRBJ2-7, with 8 bases identical to TRBD1. The CDR3 length is 14 residues. With 4 bases clipped from V and 6 bases from J, the junction kept 8 bases outside the gene matches. Germline-derived CDR1 and CDR2 are SEHNR and FQNEAQ (reference sequence). CDR3 nucleotide sequence: TGTGCCAGCAGCTCGCCGGGACAGGCCTTCGAGCAGTACTTC. Amino acids: CASSSPGQAFEQYF.

This clonotype came up many times. The gene calls are TRBV13 and TRBJ2-1, with TRBD1 matching 10 bases. Germline V CDR1 and CDR2: PRHDT, FYEKMQ (reference sequence). The CDR3 spans 15 residues. V shed 5 bases and J 8 bases; nucleotides not matched to a gene: 9. In nucleotides, the CDR3 is TGTGCCAGCAGCCCTCGACAGGGGGCTATGGATGAGCAGTTCTTC. The encoded protein is CASSPRQGAMDEQFF.

A word on this clonotype: This may be a read error: a much more frequent sequence differs by one nucleotide. J is TRBJ2-5 and V is TRBV27; D is perhaps TRBD2 (5 bases). CDR3 length: 14 amino acids. In germline, CDR1 is MNHEY, CDR2 SMNVEV (reference sequence). The CDR3 is CVSSSTRDQETQYF. The DNA for the CDR3 is TGTGTCAGCAGTTCCACGCGGGACCAAGAGACCCAGTACTTC.